This T cell receptor beta chain was found in a study of graft-versus-host responses after intestinal transplantation. There are 11 residues in the CDR3. CDR1 is MGHDK, CDR2 SYGVNS, per germline. V gave up 7 bases and J gave up 6 bases, with 9 bases separating them. For this clone: Antigen specificity is unknown.

Clones were sequenced by immunoSEQ multiplex PCR, and TCRdb holds only the in-frame ones, with some missing. The sample has some 90,000 clones, about 93% seen once. The clonotype was recovered from a human donor who received an intestinal transplant. The genes are TRBV25-1 and TRBJ1-1, with a tentative D call TRBD1 (5 bases). Sample: unstimulated CD8+ T cells sorted from spleen or lymph node cells, taken before intestinal transplant. CDR3 nucleotides: TGTGCCAGCAATCAGGGCTCTGAAGCTTTCTTT. Translating gives CASNQGSEAFF.